This TCR beta chain derives from a study of cytomegalovirus exposure and HLA in healthy donors. Study-wide points: Listed as cytomegalovirus-associated were 150 to 200 TCR beta chains. Roughly uniform sequencing depth across donors was assumed, possibly incorrectly.

CDR3 length: 14 amino acids. J lost 9 bases, V lost 6 bases, and 8 bases had no gene match. Germline V gives CDR1 SNHLY, CDR2 FYNNEI. This clone was recorded a few times. Its cognate antigen is unknown. Amplification used 60 Vbeta primers and 13 Jbeta primers. In the original workflow: The count from a later analysis was tens of millions of unique TCR beta chains, 9.5 million to 13 million of them shared. TCRdb's copy holds only in-frame clones and misses some; the assay was immunoSEQ multiplex PCR. V, J and clone size are those of that table, while D and trimming were read from the DNA. Seen here are under 250,000 clones, 76% observed once, and the top ten hold over 0.55%. Unrecorded immune exposures were likely, despite nominal health at sampling.

This TCR was sampled from a man younger than 35 in good health and CMV-seronegative. Sequencing was performed on PBMCs. This rearrangement joins TRBV2 to TRBJ2-1; 10 bases match TRBD2. In DNA form, the CDR3 reads TGTGCCAGCAGCGACCGACTAGCGGGTGGTGAGCAGTTCTTC. This sequence encodes CASSDRLAGGEQFF.